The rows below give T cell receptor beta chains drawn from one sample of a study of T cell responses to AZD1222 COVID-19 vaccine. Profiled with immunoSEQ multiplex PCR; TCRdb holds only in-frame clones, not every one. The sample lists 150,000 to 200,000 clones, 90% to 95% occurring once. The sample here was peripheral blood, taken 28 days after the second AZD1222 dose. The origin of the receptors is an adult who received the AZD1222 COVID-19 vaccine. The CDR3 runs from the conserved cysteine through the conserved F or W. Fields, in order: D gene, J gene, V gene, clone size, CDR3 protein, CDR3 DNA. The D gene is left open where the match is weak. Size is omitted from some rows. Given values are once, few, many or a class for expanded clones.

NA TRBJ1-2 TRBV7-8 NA CASSLALGNYGGYTF TGTGCCAGCAGCTTAGCATTGGGGAACTATGGAGGCTACACCTTC
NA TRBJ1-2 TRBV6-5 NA CATASFWGANYGYTF TGTGCCACAGCCTCCTTTTGGGGAGCTAACTATGGCTACACCTTC
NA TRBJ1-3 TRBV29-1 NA CSVEKGNTIYF TGCAGCGTTGAAAAAGGAAACACCATATATTTT
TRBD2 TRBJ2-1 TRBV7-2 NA CASSLGDWAGGPIF TGTGCCAGCAGCTTAGGGGACTGGGCGGGGGGCCCCATCTTC
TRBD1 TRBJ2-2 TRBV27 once CASTPDRGRANTGELFF TGTGCCAGCACCCCTGACAGGGGGCGCGCGAACACCGGGGAGCTGTTTTTT
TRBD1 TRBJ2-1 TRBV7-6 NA CASSHSRQGDNNEQFF TGTGCCAGCAGCCACTCGAGACAGGGCGACAACAATGAGCAGTTCTTC
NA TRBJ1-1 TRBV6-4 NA CASSATMNTEAFF TGTGCCAGCAGTGCTACAATGAACACTGAAGCTTTCTTT
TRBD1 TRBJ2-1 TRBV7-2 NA CASSLFGQGSYNEQFF TGTGCCAGCAGCTTATTTGGACAGGGTTCCTACAATGAGCAGTTCTTC
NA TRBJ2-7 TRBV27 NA CASSRDFAYEQYF TGTGCCAGCAGTAGGGACTTCGCCTACGAGCAGTACTTC
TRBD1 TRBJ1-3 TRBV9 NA CASSRRPSLTGGSGNTIYF TGTGCCAGCAGCAGAAGGCCCTCCCTGACAGGGGGCTCTGGAAACACCATATATTTT
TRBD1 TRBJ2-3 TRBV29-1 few CSVDRDRGPDTQYF TGCAGCGTTGACCGGGACAGGGGGCCGGATACGCAGTATTTT
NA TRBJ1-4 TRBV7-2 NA CASSLVDDEKLFF TGTGCCAGCAGCTTAGTTGATGATGAAAAACTGTTTTTT
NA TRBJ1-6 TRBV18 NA CASSPPGALSSYNSPLHF TGTGCCAGCTCACCACCAGGGGCCCTTAGCTCCTATAATTCACCCCTCCACTTT
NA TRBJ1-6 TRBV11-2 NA CASSSTAYNSPLHF TGTGCCAGCAGCTCGACAGCGTATAATTCACCCCTCCACTTT
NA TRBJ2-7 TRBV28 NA CATTLDWSSYEQYF TGTGCCACCACTTTGGACTGGAGCTCCTACGAGCAGTACTTC
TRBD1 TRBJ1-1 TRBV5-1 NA CASSALGQGNTEAFF TGCGCCAGCAGCGCCTTGGGACAGGGAAACACTGAAGCTTTCTTT
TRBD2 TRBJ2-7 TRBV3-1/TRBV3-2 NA CATGTSTYEQYF TGTGCCACCGGGACTAGCACCTACGAGCAGTACTTC
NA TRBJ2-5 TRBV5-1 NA CASSHGEGLKEETQYF TGCGCCAGCAGCCATGGCGAAGGGTTAAAAGAAGAGACCCAGTACTTC
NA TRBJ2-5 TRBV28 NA CASSPPTGQTQYF TGTGCCAGCAGTCCCCCCACTGGGCAGACCCAGTACTTC
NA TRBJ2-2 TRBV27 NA CASSFLAGELFF TGTGCCAGCAGTTTTCTGGCCGGGGAGCTGTTTTTT
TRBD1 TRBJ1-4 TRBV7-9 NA CASSLGGGTGRKEKLFF TGTGCCAGCAGCTTAGGAGGAGGGACAGGGAGGAAGGAAAAACTGTTTTTT
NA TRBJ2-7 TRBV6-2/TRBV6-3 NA CASSYPVIYPPSYEQYF TGTGCCAGCAGTTACCCAGTTATTTACCCTCCCTCCTACGAGCAGTACTTC
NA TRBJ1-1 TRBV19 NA CASSQGWGAEAFF TGTGCCAGTAGTCAGGGCTGGGGCGCTGAAGCTTTCTTT
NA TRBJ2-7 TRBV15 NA CATSRDPAGYDEQYF TGTGCCACCAGCAGAGATCCCGCCGGCTACGACGAGCAGTACTTC
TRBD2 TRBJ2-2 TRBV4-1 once CASKNGRTNTGELFF TGCGCCAGCAAGAACGGGAGGACGAACACCGGGGAGCTGTTTTTT
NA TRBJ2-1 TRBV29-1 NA CSARTDTYNEQFF TGCAGCGCCCGGACGGATACATACAATGAGCAGTTCTTC
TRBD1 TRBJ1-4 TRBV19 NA CASSLPRGLHEKLFF TGTGCCAGTAGTCTTCCCAGGGGGCTACATGAAAAACTGTTTTTT
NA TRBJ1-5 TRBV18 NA CASSPGGAGNQPQHF TGTGCCAGCTCACCGGGGGGCGCGGGCAATCAGCCCCAGCATTTT
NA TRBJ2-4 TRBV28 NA CASSPSGELAKNIQYF TGTGCCAGCAGCCCCAGCGGCGAACTAGCCAAAAACATTCAGTACTTC
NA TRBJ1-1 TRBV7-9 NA CASILWSDTEAFF TGTGCCAGCATATTATGGAGTGACACTGAAGCTTTCTTT
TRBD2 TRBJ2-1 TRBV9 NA CASSVEGLAIKDEQFF TGTGCCAGCAGCGTAGAGGGACTAGCGATTAAGGATGAGCAGTTCTTC
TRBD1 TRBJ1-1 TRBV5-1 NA CASGEGQGASEAFF TGCGCCAGCGGAGAGGGACAGGGGGCTTCTGAAGCTTTCTTT
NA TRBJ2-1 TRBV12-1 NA CASSLQLQGTSSYNEQFF TGTGCCAGCAGCTTACAACTACAGGGAACTAGCTCCTACAATGAGCAGTTCTTC
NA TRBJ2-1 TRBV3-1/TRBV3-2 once CASSQDVGQFF TGTGCCAGCAGCCAAGACGTCGGGCAGTTCTTC
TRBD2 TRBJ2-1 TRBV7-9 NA CASRHTLAGELSSYNEQFF TGTGCCAGCAGACACACCTTAGCGGGGGAACTCAGCTCCTACAATGAGCAGTTCTTC
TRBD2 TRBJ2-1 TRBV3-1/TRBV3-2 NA CASSHPGTRYNEQFF TGTGCCAGCAGCCACCCCGGGACTAGGTACAATGAGCAGTTCTTC
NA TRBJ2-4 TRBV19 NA CASSIQGENIQYF TGTGCCAGTAGTATACAGGGAGAGAACATTCAGTACTTC
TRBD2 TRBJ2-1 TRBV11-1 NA CASSLAGTSVYNEQFF TGTGCCAGCAGCTTAGCCGGGACTAGCGTCTACAATGAGCAGTTCTTC
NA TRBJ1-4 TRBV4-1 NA CASSLPGRYEKLFF TGCGCCAGCAGCCTCCCGGGACGATACGAAAAACTGTTTTTT
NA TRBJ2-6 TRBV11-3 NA CASSRGASGANVLTF TGTGCCAGCAGCCGGGGGGCTTCTGGGGCCAACGTCCTGACTTTC
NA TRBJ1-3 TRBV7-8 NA CASSSPDLIGNTIYF TGTGCCAGCAGCTCACCGGATCTTATTGGAAACACCATATATTTT
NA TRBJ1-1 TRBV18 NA CASSREGTLNTEAFF TGTGCCAGCTCACGAGAAGGCACCTTGAACACTGAAGCTTTCTTT